Presented here are 21 T cell receptor beta chains from one specimen sequenced in a study of beta chain features in type 1 diabetes. Study findings and constraints: TCRB CDR3 length was moderately but significantly reduced in all four CD4+ subsets of Type 1 diabetes patients.

Expressed TCRB transcripts were sequenced because the entire RNA isolate underwent reverse transcription. The assay was immunoSEQ multiplex PCR, and TCRdb's table has in-frame clones only and misses some. The repertoire holds 630,000 or so clones, with over 13% as singletons. These receptors' antigens are unknown. The sequencing input was naive CD4+ T cells from blood. These receptors came from a man younger than 35 with type 1 diabetes.

The table lists this clone with a few counts. J is TRBJ2-7 and V is TRBV9, with D hard to call. Per the germline V gene, CDR1 is SGDLS and CDR2 is YYNGEE. V lost 0 bases to trimming and J lost 5 bases, with 12 bases between them. This CDR3 comprises 14 residues. The CDR3 region has the DNA TGTGCCAGCAGCGTAGCTGGGGAAATGCACGAGCAGTACTTC. It codes for CASSVAGEMHEQYF.

The rearrangement uses TRBV30 and TRBJ2-1; 12 bases agree with TRBD2. The ends lost 1 base at V and 0 bases at J; junction bases unmatched: 7. This CDR3 contains 18 residues. Germline V CDR1 and CDR2: GTSNPN, SVGIG (reference sequence). The CDR3 protein is CAWSAFGLAGSSYNEQFF. The CDR3 DNA reads as TGTGCCTGGAGTGCCTTTGGACTAGCGGGGAGCTCCTACAATGAGCAGTTCTTC.

This clone was picked up a small number of times. The rearrangement joins TRBV5-6 to TRBJ1-1; possible D gene TRBD1, 6 bases. CDR1 and CDR2 (germline): SGHDT, YYEEEE. Trimming took off 3 bases at V and 0 bases at J, with 12 bases between the two ends. This CDR3 contains 15 residues. The CDR3 coding sequence is TGTGCCAGCAGCTCCCTGGACAGCCTGAACACTGAAGCTTTCTTT. Residues: CASSSLDSLNTEAFF.

This rearrangement joins TRBV28 to TRBJ1-6, with 7 nucleotides matching TRBD1. CDR3 length: 15 residues. V shed 6 bases and J 4 bases; nucleotides not matched to a gene: 6. Germline loops: CDR1 MDHEN, CDR2 SYDVKM. CDR3 amino acids: CASRAGTEYNSPLHF. CDR3 nucleotide sequence: TGTGCCAGCAGGGCCGGGACAGAGTATAATTCACCCCTCCACTTT.

This clone was recorded a few times. The V call is TRBV9, the J call TRBJ1-2; D ambiguous. The CDR3 is made up of 12 amino acids. Trimming took 0 bases from V and 7 from J, leaving 7 bases between them. The V gene's germline CDR1 is SGDLS and CDR2 YYNGEE. The CDR3 nucleotides read TGTGCCAGCAGCGTAGCGCAGGTTGGCTACACCTTC. Residues: CASSVAQVGYTF.

The chain carries TRBV27 and TRBJ2-7; perhaps TRBD1 as D (6 bases). CDR1 MNHEY and CDR2 SMNVEV come from the germline V gene (reference sequence). CDR3 length: 13 residues. V shed 3 bases and J shed 5 bases, with 11 bases lying between them. CDR3 coding DNA: TGTGCCAGCAGTTTTAACAGGGTTAACGAGCAGTACTTC. Protein: CASSFNRVNEQYF.

This clone was observed a few times. V gene TRBV2 combines with J gene TRBJ2-2; possible D gene TRBD1, 5 bases. This CDR3 comprises 15 residues. CDR1 and CDR2 (germline): SNHLY, FYNNEI. V lost 6 bases, J lost 3 bases, and 14 bases lay in between. CDR3 sequence reads: CASRLERTHTGELFF. For the CDR3, the DNA is TGTGCCAGCAGATTGGAAAGGACACACACCGGGGAGCTGTTTTTT.

As regards this clone: Other DNA sequences in the sample encode the same CDR3. The rearrangement joins TRBV5-1 to TRBJ1-2, with D perhaps TRBD1 (5 bases). V lost 4 bases to trimming and J lost 0 bases, with 10 bases between them. The germline V gene encodes CDR1 SGHRS and CDR2 YFSETQ. This CDR3 has 14 residues. The CDR3 bases are TGCGCCAGCAGCACCGGGACGGCTAACTATGGCTACACCTTC. As protein: CASSTGTANYGYTF. Combining the CDR3 with reference TRBV5-1 and TRBJ1-2 gives the whole variable domain KAGVTQTPRYLIKTRGQQVTLSCSPISGHRSVSWYQQTPGQGLQFLFEYFSETQRNKGNFPGRFSGRQFSNSRSEMNVSTLELGDSALYLCASSTGTANYGYTFGSGTRLTVV.

This clone was seen a few times. The chain has TRBV30 and TRBJ1-6; possibly TRBD1 for D (6 bases). The germline CDR1 and CDR2 sequences are GTSNPN and SVGIG (reference sequence). The CDR3 covers 13 residues. V was pared by 4 bases and J by 7 bases, with 11 bases between. The chain's CDR3 is CAWNREGNSPLHF. The DNA of the CDR3 is TGTGCCTGGAACAGGGAAGGAAATTCACCCCTCCACTTT.

The genes are TRBV11-2 and TRBJ1-2, with D possibly TRBD1 on 6 matching bases. The CDR3 loop spans 16 amino acids. Trimming left V 3 bases short and J 6 bases short, with 20 bases between. In germline, CDR1 is SGHAT, CDR2 FQNNGV. The CDR3 reads CASSFLRTKQGHGYTF. CDR3 nucleotides: TGTGCCAGCAGCTTTCTACGAACTAAACAGGGCCATGGCTACACCTTC. Using reference TRBV11-2 and TRBJ1-2 for the parts outside the CDR3, the full variable domain is EAGVAQSPRYKIIEKRQSVAFWCNPISGHATLYWYQQILGQGPKLLIQFQNNGVVDDSQLPKDRFSAERLKGVDSTLKIQPAKLEDSAVYLCASSFLRTKQGHGYTFGSGTRLTVV.

V gene TRBV5-1 combines with J gene TRBJ1-5, with 8 bases that match TRBD1. J gave up 3 bases and V 3 bases, and 5 bases lay outside the gene matches. Germline loops: CDR1 SGHRS, CDR2 YFSETQ. CDR3 length equals 15 residues. Written as DNA, the CDR3 is TGCGCCAGCAGCTCCGGGACAGGAGTCAATCAGCCCCAGCATTTT. This gives the protein CASSSGTGVNQPQHF.

The chain couples TRBV29-1 to TRBJ2-7, with 7 bases that match TRBD1. In germline, CDR1 is SQVTM, CDR2 ANQGSEA. The CDR3 sequence is 14 residues long. Trimming removed 2 bases from V and 3 bases from J; junction bases left unmatched: 7. In DNA, the CDR3 is TGCAGCGTTGAATCTGGGACAGCCATCTACGAGCAGTACTTC. The encoded protein is CSVESGTAIYEQYF.

The sample holds a few counts of this clone. V is TRBV19 and J is TRBJ2-2, with TRBD1 matching 7 bases. CDR1 and CDR2 (germline): LNHDA, SQIVND (reference sequence). Germline trimming cut 7 bases from V and 1 base from J; bases unmatched to any gene: 3. There are 14 residues in the CDR3. The CDR3 spells CASKQGLNTGELFF. In DNA form, the CDR3 reads TGTGCCAGTAAACAGGGGCTGAACACCGGGGAGCTGTTTTTT.

V is TRBV6-4 and J is TRBJ2-1; 13 bases agree with TRBD2. J was trimmed by 16 bases and V by 2 bases; bases with no gene match: 5. The germline V gene has CDR1 MRHNA and CDR2 SNTAGT. The CDR3 length is 13 residues. The CDR3 DNA sequence: TGTGCCAGCAGTGACACCGGGACTAGCGGGACATTCTTC. This encodes CASSDTGTSGTFF.

This chain links TRBV10-3 with TRBJ1-3; D is unresolved. From germline, CDR1 is ENHRY and CDR2 SYGVKD. The CDR3 is 14 residues long. Trimming pared 4 bases from V and 6 bases from J, leaving 13 bases between. CDR3 in DNA: TGTGCCATCAGTGCCGGCAGTCAAGTAAACACCATATATTTT. Its protein product is CAISAGSQVNTIYF.

The chain uses TRBV9 and TRBJ2-3; D gene ambiguous. Between the trimmed V and J ends, which lost 0 bases and 2 bases, there was a span of 10 bases. CDR1 and CDR2 from the germline V gene are SGDLS and YYNGEE. The CDR3 sequence is 15 residues long. Here the CDR3 DNA reads TGTGCCAGCAGCGTAGGCCCCCTGTACACAGATACGCAGTATTTT. As protein: CASSVGPLYTDTQYF.

This clone was seen a few times. V and J are TRBV5-1 and TRBJ2-5; TRBD2 matches 11 bases. Germline trimming cut 0 bases from V and 2 bases from J; bases unmatched to any gene: 24. The CDR3 totals 23 residues. Germline loops: CDR1 SGHRS, CDR2 YFSETQ. The CDR3 spells CASSLARFSVVLAGGDEQETQYF. The CDR3 DNA follows: TGCGCCAGCAGCTTGGCGCGCTTTTCCGTGGTGCTAGCGGGAGGCGATGAACAAGAGACCCAGTACTTC.

With respect to this clone: At one of its ends the junction is not consistent with the germline gene, which may arise from a read error. The V call is TRBV5-6, the J call TRBJ2-5; D possibly corresponds to TRBD2 (5 bases). Germline loops: CDR1 SGHDT, CDR2 YYEEEE. The CDR3 runs to 11 residues. CDR3 in amino acids: CASSLSLDFDF. The CDR3 DNA reads TGTGCCAGCAGCTTATCGCTGGACTTCGACTTC.

This clone appeared a few times. This sequence joins TRBV4-1 and TRBJ2-7, with D perhaps matching TRBD1 or TRBD2 (5 bases each). The CDR3 covers 15 residues. Germline V lookup: CDR1 MGHRA, CDR2 YSYEKL. The V end lost 3 bases, the J end lost 0 bases, and 12 bases lay between the germline ends. The CDR3 DNA follows: TGCGCCAGCAGCCAGAGCGAGAGGGGCTCCTACGAGCAGTACTTC. Protein: CASSQSERGSYEQYF.

The rearrangement uses TRBV5-4 and TRBJ1-1; D not resolved. Germline CDR1 is SGHNT and CDR2 is YYREEE (reference sequence). Trimming took off 3 bases at V and 1 base at J, with 10 bases between the two ends. The CDR3 covers 14 residues. This CDR3 is CASSYPPQNTEAFF. CDR3 DNA: TGTGCCAGCAGCTACCCCCCGCAGAACACTGAAGCTTTCTTT.

This chain's CDR3 is CAISAGPQSQETQYF. In DNA, the CDR3 is TGTGCCATCAGTGCTGGGCCCCAATCCCAAGAGACCCAGTACTTC. The V gene is TRBV10-3, the J gene TRBJ2-5; unclear D gene. V shed 4 bases and J shed 1 base, with 13 bases lying between them. The length of the CDR3 is 15 residues. Germline loops: CDR1 ENHRY, CDR2 SYGVKD.